The 32 T cell receptor beta chains presented below share a single source sample, sequenced in a study of cytomegalovirus exposure and HLA in healthy donors. PCR employed 60 Vbeta and 13 Jbeta primers. Profiling relied on immunoSEQ multiplex PCR, and the TCRdb table lists in-frame clones only, not all of them. The data show just under 95,000 clones, 77% seen once. Sequenced: PBMCs. The receptors stem from a man aged 50 to 60 in good health and CMV-seropositive.

CDR3 nucleotides: TGCGCCAGCAGTTTCTCGGGGGGAGAGACCCAGTACTTC. Protein product: CASSFSGGETQYF. The chain carries TRBV5-1 and TRBJ2-5; 7 bases match TRBD2. This CDR3 spans 13 amino acids. Germline CDR1 is SGHRS and CDR2 is YFSETQ. After removal of 5 bases from V and 4 bases from J, the junction contained 5 bases not matched to a gene.

This clone appeared a few times. The gene calls are TRBV19 and TRBJ1-4; no firm D call. From germline, CDR1 is LNHDA and CDR2 SQIVND (reference sequence). Trimming left V 5 bases short and J 4 bases short, with 14 bases between. The CDR3 contains 15 residues. CDR3 sequence: CASSFRRSLNEKLFF. DNA of the CDR3: TGTGCCAGTAGTTTTCGACGGAGCCTTAATGAAAAACTGTTTTTT.

The chain employs TRBV6-1 and TRBJ1-2; maybe TRBD1 (6 bases). V was clipped by 4 bases and J by 4 bases, with 13 bases between them. The CDR3 totals 14 residues. Germline loops: CDR1 MNHNS, CDR2 SASEGT. The CDR3 sequence: CASSAEGVIYGYTF. The CDR3 nucleotides read TGTGCCAGCAGTGCCGAGGGGGTTATCTATGGCTACACCTTC.

The chain is built from TRBV4-3 and TRBJ1-1; D is possibly TRBD1 (5 bases). From germline, CDR1 is LGHNA and CDR2 YSLEER. V gave up 0 bases and J gave up 1 base, with 9 bases separating them. The CDR3 extends over 15 amino acids. CDR3 sequence (DNA): TGCGCCAGCAGCCAAGATGGGGCAACGAACACTGAAGCTTTCTTT. Translating it yields CASSQDGATNTEAFF.

This clone has just one count. This chain uses TRBV2 with TRBJ1-3; D gene unclear. Germline V gene sequence: CDR1 SNHLY, CDR2 FYNNEI. This CDR3 contains 14 residues. V dropped 4 bases and J dropped 2 bases, with 9 bases sitting between them. The CDR3 coding sequence is TGTGCCAGCAGTGGCGCGGTTACTGGAAACACCATATATTTT. This translates into CASSGAVTGNTIYF.

This clone showed up just once. The chain recombines TRBV5-8 with TRBJ2-2; D is possibly TRBD1 (5 bases). From germline, CDR1 is SGHTS and CDR2 YDEGEE. V gave up 0 bases and J gave up 0 bases, with 9 bases separating them. This CDR3 spans 16 amino acids. The CDR3 DNA follows: TGTGCCAGCAGCTTGGGGTCCAGGGCGAACACCGGGGAGCTGTTTTTT. Its protein product is CASSLGSRANTGELFF.

The V and J genes are TRBV7-2 and TRBJ2-2; weak D call: TRBD1 (5 bases). Germline CDR1 and CDR2: SGHTA and FQGNSA. This CDR3 region has 15 residues. The germline V and J ends were trimmed by 1 base and 5 bases, with 11 bases remaining between them. The CDR3 bases are TGTGCCAGCAGCTTAGTAAAGACAGCGACCGGGGAGCTGTTTTTT. Protein sequence: CASSLVKTATGELFF. The full variable domain, in which reference TRBV7-2 and TRBJ2-2 provide the parts outside the CDR3, is GAGVSQSPSNKVTEKGKDVELRCDPISGHTALYWYRQSLGQGLEFLIYFQGNSAPDKSGLPSDRFSAERTGGSVSTLTIQRTQQEDSAVYLCASSLVKTATGELFFGEGSRLTVL.

This clone showed up just once. The chain employs TRBV5-1 and TRBJ2-7; tentative D call: TRBD1 (6 bases). Germline values: CDR1 SGHRS, CDR2 YFSETQ. The CDR3 extends over 15 amino acids. Deletions cut 0 bases from V and 2 bases from J, with 12 bases between. CDR3 loop: CASSLEGQGPYEQYF. The DNA for the CDR3 is TGCGCCAGCAGCTTGGAGGGGCAGGGGCCCTACGAGCAGTACTTC.

The CDR3 reads CASSDAGRYTDTQYF. Written as DNA, the CDR3 is TGTGCCAGCAGTGACGCAGGCAGATACACAGATACGCAGTATTTT. The chain has TRBV2 and TRBJ2-3; unclear D gene. Between the trimmed V and J ends, which lost 3 bases and 2 bases, there was a span of 12 bases. The CDR3 covers 15 residues. From germline, CDR1 is SNHLY and CDR2 FYNNEI.

This sequence joins TRBV5-6 and TRBJ1-5; D gene ambiguous. The V gene lost 4 bases and the J gene lost 0 bases, with 17 bases spanning the gap. The CDR3 totals 17 residues. CDR1 is SGHDT and CDR2 is YYEEEE in the germline V gene. CDR3 amino acids: CASSTGSYEYSNQPQHF. CDR3 DNA: TGTGCCAGCAGCACCGGGAGTTACGAATATAGCAATCAGCCCCAGCATTTT.

The chain has TRBV15 and TRBJ2-5; no definite D call. Deletions cut 0 bases from V and 9 bases from J, with 8 bases between. The CDR3 is made up of 12 amino acids. Germline-derived CDR1 and CDR2 are LNHNV and YYDKDF (reference sequence). The CDR3 reads CATSRDRRSQYF. The DNA for the CDR3 is TGTGCCACCAGCAGAGATCGCAGGTCCCAGTACTTC. Looking up the rest from reference TRBV15 and TRBJ2-5 gives the full variable domain: DAMVIQNPRYQVTQFGKPVTLSCSQTLNHNVMYWYQQKSSQAPKLLFHYYDKDFNNEADTPDNFQSRRPNTSFCFLDIRSPGLGDTAMYLCATSRDRRSQYFGPGTRLLVL.

This clone is termed medium-sized. The CDR3 spells CASSQDLASGGWETQYF. The CDR3 coding sequence is TGTGCCAGCAGCCAAGATTTGGCTAGCGGGGGTTGGGAGACCCAGTACTTC. The J gene is TRBJ2-5, the V gene TRBV4-2, with 10 bases aligning to TRBD2. The length of the CDR3 is 17 residues. Trimming removed 0 bases from V and 5 bases from J; junction bases left unmatched: 9. CDR1 is LGHNA and CDR2 is YNFKEQ in the germline V gene.

The chain joins TRBV7-2 to TRBJ2-2, with D perhaps matching TRBD1 (6 bases). The CDR3 has 13 amino acids. V lost 6 bases to trimming and J lost 6 bases, with 11 bases between them. Germline V CDR1 and CDR2: SGHTA, FQGNSA. CDR3 bases: TGTGCCAGCAGAAACAGGGCCGCCGGGGAGCTGTTTTTT. This gives the protein CASRNRAAGELFF. Combining the CDR3 with reference TRBV7-2 and TRBJ2-2 gives the whole variable domain GAGVSQSPSNKVTEKGKDVELRCDPISGHTALYWYRQSLGQGLEFLIYFQGNSAPDKSGLPSDRFSAERTGGSVSTLTIQRTQQEDSAVYLCASRNRAAGELFFGEGSRLTVL.

The chain links TRBV4-1 to TRBJ1-1; D is unclear. Trimming took off 2 bases at V and 1 base at J, with 8 bases between the two ends. Per germline, CDR1 MGHRA and CDR2 YSYEKL. The CDR3 loop spans 14 amino acids. As DNA, the CDR3 is TGCGCCAGCAGCCAACGGTCACCGAACACTGAAGCTTTCTTT. Its protein product is CASSQRSPNTEAFF.

The rearrangement joins TRBV19 to TRBJ1-2; TRBD1 matches at 9 bases. The CDR3 runs 15 residues. CDR1 LNHDA and CDR2 SQIVND come from the germline V gene (reference sequence). The ends lost 4 bases at V and 5 bases at J; junction bases unmatched: 8. The CDR3 coding sequence is TGTGCCAGTAGTACTGAAGGACAGGGGAGGTATGGCTACACCTTC. It yields the protein CASSTEGQGRYGYTF.

A remark on this clone: An end of the junction differs from the germline gene, which may be a read error. The chain joins TRBV5-6 to TRBJ1-2; possibly TRBD1 for D (6 bases). CDR3 length: 13 residues. Per the germline V gene, CDR1 is SGHDT and CDR2 is YYEEEE. The DNA of the CDR3 is TGTGCCAGCAGTCTGGACAGAAACTATGGCTACCCCTTC. Protein: CASSLDRNYGYPF. Together with reference TRBV5-6 and TRBJ1-2, the CDR3 gives the full variable domain: DAGVTQSPTHLIKTRGQQVTLRCSPKSGHDTVSWYQQALGQGPQFIFQYYEEEERQRGNFPDRFSGHQFPNYSSELNVNALLLGDSALYLCASSLDRNYGYPFGSGTRLTVV.

The chain combines TRBV2 with TRBJ2-2, with D perhaps matching TRBD2 (6 bases). This CDR3 is 14 amino acids long. The germline V gene has CDR1 SNHLY and CDR2 FYNNEI. Trimming took 8 bases from V and 2 from J, leaving 12 bases between them. This CDR3 is CASSGTHNTGELFF. CDR3 nucleotide sequence: TGTGCCAGCTCCGGGACTCACAACACCGGGGAGCTGTTTTTT.

This clone was seen a few times. One end of the junction fails to match germline, which may point to a read error. This chain connects TRBV5-6 to TRBJ1-2, with D possibly matching TRBD1 (5 bases). There are 13 residues in the CDR3. CDR1 is SGHDT and CDR2 is YYEEEE in the germline V gene. DNA for the CDR3: TGTGCCAGCAGCCTCAAGGGGTACTATGGCTACCCCTTC. It codes for CASSLKGYYGYPF.

This clone was observed a single time. The V gene is TRBV6-5, the J gene TRBJ2-3; TRBD2 might be the D (5 bases). V lost 6 bases and J 5 bases, leaving 9 bases between the germline ends. The CDR3 extends over 12 amino acids. Germline lookup yields CDR1 MNHEY and CDR2 SVGAGI. CDR3 sequence (DNA): TGTGCCAGCAGCCCAGGAGGAGATACGCAGTATTTT. This encodes CASSPGGDTQYF.

This chain connects TRBV6-4 to TRBJ1-5; 9 nucleotides align to TRBD1. Germline CDR1 is MRHNA and CDR2 is SNTAGT. V shed 2 bases and J 1 base; nucleotides not matched to a gene: 12. CDR3 size: 19 residues. In DNA form, the CDR3 reads TGTGCCAGCAGTGACCCGACAGGGGGTAAAGAGGCGAGCAATCAGCCCCAGCATTTT. Its protein product is CASSDPTGGKEASNQPQHF.

V gene TRBV29-1 combines with J gene TRBJ2-7, with 11 bases matching TRBD1. The CDR3 covers 14 residues. V was clipped by 2 bases and J by 6 bases; unmatched bases: 6. Per germline, CDR1 SQVTM and CDR2 ANQGSEA. This CDR3 is CSVESGTGGSEQYF. The CDR3 DNA reads as TGCAGCGTTGAATCCGGGACAGGGGGTTCCGAGCAGTACTTC.

In DNA, the CDR3 is TGTGCCAGCAGCCAGGTTTATACCGGGGGGGTCGAGCAGTACTTC. Amino acids: CASSQVYTGGVEQYF. V is TRBV4-2 and J is TRBJ2-7; 8 bases agree with TRBD2. The CDR3 runs to 15 residues. Looked up from germline, CDR1 is LGHNA and CDR2 is YNFKEQ. After removal of 3 bases from V and 6 bases from J, the junction contained 10 bases not matched to a gene.

The V gene is TRBV10-3, the J gene TRBJ1-5; 7 nucleotides agree with TRBD1. Unmatched junction bases numbered 5, after V lost 9 bases and J lost 3 bases. This CDR3 is built from 13 residues. Germline V gene data show CDR1 as ENHRY and CDR2 as SYGVKD. The CDR3 sequence: CAIRQGNNQPQHF. The CDR3 bases are TGTGCCATTCGACAGGGCAACAATCAGCCCCAGCATTTT.

This chain uses TRBV7-9 with TRBJ2-2; D is uncertain. The CDR3 is made up of 16 amino acids. Germline CDR1 reads SEHNR; CDR2 reads FQNEAQ (reference sequence). The V and J ends lost 5 bases and 4 bases respectively, with 17 bases between them. As DNA, the CDR3 is TGTGCCAGCAGCACCTCCAGCCGGGTCGGCACCGGGGAGCTGTTTTTT. Translating gives CASSTSSRVGTGELFF.

This clone has only a few counts. The junction departs from germline at one end; a sequencing error may be responsible. This chain connects TRBV7-6 to TRBJ1-5; D remains unclear. The CDR3 is made up of 15 amino acids. CDR1 is SGHVS and CDR2 is FNYEAQ in the germline V gene. CDR3 protein: CASSLHSEGNQPQNF. The CDR3 coding sequence is TGTGCCAGCAGCTTACACAGTGAAGGCAATCAGCCCCAGAATTTT.

The chain employs TRBV10-3 and TRBJ2-1, with 9 bases fitting TRBD1. This CDR3 has 14 residues. From germline, CDR1 is ENHRY and CDR2 SYGVKD. Losses at the gene ends were 7 bases for V and 7 bases for J; bases not matched to a gene: 8. Here the CDR3 reads CAITGQGMTNEQFF. In nucleotides, the CDR3 is TGTGCCATCACAGGACAGGGGATGACAAATGAGCAGTTCTTC.

V and J are TRBV30 and TRBJ2-3; 7 bases are a match to TRBD1. The germline V gene encodes CDR1 GTSNPN and CDR2 SVGIG (reference sequence). The CDR3 runs to 14 residues. V dropped 5 bases and J dropped 4; count of bases not matched to a gene: 9. The CDR3 loop reads CAWADRALPDTQYF. The CDR3 DNA is TGTGCCTGGGCCGACAGGGCCTTACCAGATACGCAGTATTTT.

This sequence joins TRBV19 and TRBJ2-7, with D possibly TRBD2 on 5 matching bases. V was clipped by 10 bases and J by 0 bases, with 19 bases between them. Germline V gene lookup returns CDR1 LNHDA and CDR2 SQIVND (reference sequence). This CDR3 region has 15 residues. The CDR3 nucleotides are TGTGCCACCCTCGGGCGGGCCCAGAGCTCCTACGAGCAGTACTTC. It is translated as CATLGRAQSSYEQYF.

The chain couples TRBV7-2 to TRBJ2-2; possibly TRBD2 for D (5 bases). Looked up from germline, CDR1 is SGHTA and CDR2 is FQGNSA. Trimming removed 0 bases at V and 4 bases at J, with 15 bases between. The CDR3 sequence is 17 residues long. The CDR3 region is CASSLALGLAATGELFF. The CDR3, as DNA: TGTGCCAGCAGCTTAGCGCTTGGGCTAGCTGCCACCGGGGAGCTGTTTTTT.

This chain joins TRBV5-6 and TRBJ2-2, with a tentative D call TRBD2 (5 bases). Germline CDR1 is SGHDT and CDR2 is YYEEEE. This CDR3 has 15 residues. Trimming removed 4 bases from V and 2 bases from J, with 12 bases in between. The CDR3 DNA follows: TGTGCCAGCAGCCCTGTAGCGAGAAACACCGGGGAGCTGTTTTTT. Encoded protein: CASSPVARNTGELFF.

The chain couples TRBV4-3 to TRBJ2-5; 7 bases fit TRBD2. The closer fit of TRBJ2-7 to the DNA end suggests the J call may be wrong. The V gene's germline CDR1 is LGHNA and CDR2 YSLEER. CDR3 size: 16 residues. The CDR3 DNA is TGCGCCAGCAGCCCTGATGGGAGGGACGGAACCTACGAGCAGTACTTC. This sequence encodes CASSPDGRDGTYEQYF.

The genes are TRBV27 and TRBJ2-7; 7 bases match TRBD2. Trimming took 6 bases from V and 6 from J; bases not matched to a gene: 8. The CDR3 has 13 residues. Germline loops: CDR1 MNHEY, CDR2 SMNVEV (reference sequence). The CDR3 reads CASSYKWGGEQYF. DNA for the CDR3: TGTGCCAGCAGCTACAAGTGGGGGGGCGAGCAGTACTTC.